This TCR beta chain was recovered during a study of siplizumab effects on memory and regulatory T cells (dated by TCRdb to about 2019). With respect to the entire study: The study looked at the effect of siplizumab, an anti-CD2 antibody, on alloreactive T-cell subsets in allogeneic mixed lymphocyte reactions made from human PBMCs.

Remarks on this clone: Its antigen is still unknown. Per-base quality was not reported, and no clone a single base away is much larger than it.

The germline V gene (reference sequence) sets CDR1 to LNHDA and CDR2 to SQIVND. Germline trimming: 4 bases from V, 3 bases from J; junction bases outside gene matches: 8. The cysteine opens and the phenylalanine closes a CDR3 of 15 amino acids. Left in the record is the CDR3 DNA by itself, 45 bases read in frame from the first base. Libraries were built with the immunoSEQ multiplex PCR assay. The deep sequencing platform assayed some 98,000 TCR templates per sample. Genomic DNA extracted from sorted T cells was used for TCRbeta CDR3 sequencing. The study's own analysis went as follows. The R programming language was used for clonal analysis of TCRbeta CDR3 data. Comparing unstimulated samples against CFSE-low samples taken after the reaction was how alloreactive CD4+ and CD8+ clones were defined. By matching sequences to the repertoires of sorted unstimulated Treg and non-Treg cells, each alloreactive CD4+ clone was assigned a regulatory or non-regulatory origin. This immuneACCESS table, as held by TCRdb, lists in-frame sequences with V and J called but not all clones. Of the missing ones, under half trace to an unresolved V gene in checked studies; the others have no known cause. V and J calls and clone size are those listed in that table; D and trimming were worked out from the DNA. For this sample there are nearly 95,000 clones; 94% appear just once. The ten largest clones capture roughly 0.29% of the sample.

Sorted unstimulated T cells and proliferating T cells recovered from mixed lymphocyte reactions underwent TCRbeta CDR3 sequencing. Fresh whole blood from ten HLA-typed healthy donors was used as the source from which PBMCs were isolated. To map where alloreactive clones came from, unstimulated CD4+ non-regulatory T cells were FACS-sorted. The full study reports these points: No functional confirmation was obtained for the suppressive function of proliferating Tregs from siplizumab cultures. Siplizumab significantly lowered the cumulative frequency of alloreactive sequences that could be traced to unstimulated CD4+ memory T cells. In reactions with siplizumab, an average of roughly 70% of mappable alloreactive CD4+ clones were Treg-derived, compared with 26.9% in control reactions. For roughly 75-95% of proliferating CD4+ or CD8+ clones, no naive or memory phenotype could be assigned. Because sequences at frequencies below about 10^-5 were poorly captured, only a minor fraction of alloreactive clones could be mapped back to unstimulated subsets. Unstimulated naive T cells appeared to be more diverse than memory T cells, and naive cells seemed to make a substantial contribution to the alloresponse.

The source material was non-Treg CD4+ T cells sorted from blood. This specimen's cell subset or site label, per the study, means: FACS-sorted unstimulated CD4+ non-regulatory T cells. The chain couples TRBV19 to TRBJ1-1; TRBD1 aligns with 7 central bases. This TCR came from a human donor in good health. This receptor has the CDR3 CASSKTGARYTEAFF. The nucleotides read TGTGCCAGTAGTAAAACAGGGGCAAGGTACACTGAAGCTTTCTTT.